This is a list of T cell receptor beta chains from one sample in a study of shared clonotypes between healthy human individuals. Only in-frame clones appear in the TCRdb table, and some are missing; sequencing was by immunoSEQ multiplex PCR. Of about 2.2 million clones detected, around 93% appear once; the ten largest clones hold about 1.7%. The sequenced sample was naive CD8+ T cells from PBMCs. The receptors here all came from a man between 18 and 29 years old in good health. Some clones in this sample may be carry-over from other donors' samples. Each CDR3 is given with its conserved first and last residue. D genes are given only for firm matches. Clone size is stated in some rows and not others, as once, few, many or a class when expanded.

clone size	J gene	V gene	D gene	CDR3 DNA	CDR3 protein
NA	TRBJ2-7	TRBV7-9	TRBD1	TGTGCCAGCAGCCTCCCGGGACAGGGTAACTCCTACGAGCAGTACTTC	CASSLPGQGNSYEQYF
NA	TRBJ2-2	TRBV9	TRBD2	TGTGCCAGCAGCGTCGGCGGGAGTGCCACCGGGGAGCTGTTTTTT	CASSVGGSATGELFF
NA	TRBJ2-7	TRBV4-1	NA	TGCGCCAGCAGCCAGGCCACCCGACACCTACCCATCTACGAGCAGTACTTC	CASSQATRHLPIYEQYF
NA	TRBJ2-7	TRBV7-8	NA	TGTGCCAGCAGCTTAAGGGCGGGCCCTACCTACGAGCAGTACTTC	CASSLRAGPTYEQYF
NA	TRBJ2-7	TRBV9	NA	TGTGCCAGCAGCGAGGGGGGGACTACATCCTACGAGCAGTACTTC	CASSEGGTTSYEQYF
NA	TRBJ2-7	TRBV7-8	TRBD1	TGTGCCAGCAGCTCCGGACAGGGGCCCCACGAGCAGTACTTC	CASSSGQGPHEQYF
NA	TRBJ2-7	TRBV19	NA	TGTGCCAGTAGTCCTCGCGGGACGGTATACGAGCAGTACTTC	CASSPRGTVYEQYF
NA	TRBJ1-4	TRBV19	TRBD1	TGTGCCAGTAGGGTCCGGGACAGCAATGAAAAACTGTTTTTT	CASRVRDSNEKLFF
NA	TRBJ2-5	TRBV28	NA	TGTGCCAGCAGTGCATGGGCAGGGTCCGAGACCCAGTACTTC	CASSAWAGSETQYF
NA	TRBJ2-1	TRBV7-9	NA	TGTGCCAGCAGTTACACCGGGACCGGGGTCTATGAGCAGTTCTTC	CASSYTGTGVYEQFF
NA	TRBJ2-7	TRBV4-1	NA	TGCGCCAGCAGCCCCAGGACTGGCGGCGAGCAGTACTTC	CASSPRTGGEQYF
NA	TRBJ2-6	TRBV7-6	NA	TGTGCCAGCAGCTTAAGATCTCGGCAGGGACGTGCTCCTGGGGCCAACGTCCTGACTTTC	CASSLRSRQGRAPGANVLTF
once	TRBJ2-7	TRBV9	TRBD2	TGTGCCAGCAGCCCAGGACTAGCGGGTTACGAGCAGTACTTC	CASSPGLAGYEQYF
NA	TRBJ1-5	TRBV30	NA	TGTGCCTGGGCGGATGTCAATCAGCCCCAGCATTTT	CAWADVNQPQHF
NA	TRBJ1-5	TRBV4-1	TRBD1	TGCGCCAGCAGCACCCGACAGGGAGGCAATCAGCCCCAGCATTTT	CASSTRQGGNQPQHF
NA	TRBJ2-6	TRBV27	TRBD1	TGTGCCAGCAGTTTAGAGGGCTTTTGGGACAGGGAAAGCTCTGGGGCCAACGTCCTGACTTTC	CASSLEGFWDRESSGANVLTF
NA	TRBJ2-2	TRBV28	TRBD2	TGTGCCAGCTCTGTGAGGCTAGCGGGATGGCGGGACACCGGGGAGCTGTTTTTT	CASSVRLAGWRDTGELFF
NA	TRBJ2-7	TRBV29-1	TRBD2	TGCAGCGCCGGAGCGGGACTAGCGGGCGAGCAGTACTTC	CSAGAGLAGEQYF
NA	TRBJ2-7	TRBV7-8	TRBD2	TGTGCCAGCAGCTCGTTGACTAGCGGAGGCTCCTACGAGCAGTACTTC	CASSSLTSGGSYEQYF
NA	TRBJ2-7	TRBV7-9	NA	TGTGCCAGCAGCTTAGCCGTAAGACAGGCCGGAGGGGACGAGCAGTACTTC	CASSLAVRQAGGDEQYF
NA	TRBJ2-7	TRBV5-6	NA	TGTGCCAGCAGCTTGGGGGCCCACTACGAGCAGTACTTC	CASSLGAHYEQYF
NA	TRBJ1-1	TRBV25-1	NA	TGTGCCAGCAGTGGGTGGGGTCGGACTGAAGCTTTCTTT	CASSGWGRTEAFF
NA	TRBJ1-1	TRBV13	TRBD1	TGTGCCAGCAGCACTTCTTTCAGGGGGCCAGGGGACACTGAAGCTTTCTTT	CASSTSFRGPGDTEAFF
NA	TRBJ1-5	TRBV28	NA	TGTGCCAGCAGTCTTCAGGCGGTTCAGCCCCAGCATTTT	CASSLQAVQPQHF
NA	TRBJ2-7	TRBV29-1	NA	TGCAGCGTCGTCGAGTCGACTGTCTCGGAGCAGTACTTC	CSVVESTVSEQYF
NA	TRBJ2-5	TRBV28	NA	TGTGCCAGCAGTCCCACCTCGTACGGGCAAGAGACCCAGTACTTC	CASSPTSYGQETQYF
NA	TRBJ2-7	TRBV6-6	NA	TGTGCCAGCAGTTATGGGGCCAGTATCTACGAGCAGTACTTC	CASSYGASIYEQYF
NA	TRBJ2-7	TRBV19	NA	TGTGCCAGTAGTCCCCGTTTTTTGGCCTACGAGCAGTACTTC	CASSPRFLAYEQYF
once	TRBJ1-1	TRBV9	NA	TGTGCCAGCAGCGTAGGCCACAGCCCTATGAACACTGAAGCTTTCTTT	CASSVGHSPMNTEAFF